Presented here are 20 T cell receptor beta chains from one specimen sequenced in a study of T-cell memory formation after mild COVID-19. TCRdb redid the calling of the 5' RACE reads with MiXCR, one entry per CDR3 protein. The repertoire holds more than 35,000 distinct CDR3 sequences, with about 6% as singletons. The sample consisted of PBMCs or a T cell subset sorted from them (not recorded which). The receptors shown here come from an adult who had mild COVID-19 (a few samples of this study predate the infection). Cell type and time point are not known.

The gene calls are TRBV2 and TRBJ2-1; no firm D call. The CDR3 spans 11 residues. The germline CDR1 and CDR2 sequences are SNHLY and FYNNEI. The germline V and J ends were trimmed by 7 bases and 1 base, with 2 bases remaining between them. Written as DNA, the CDR3 is TGTGCCAGCAAGTCCTACAATGAGCAGTTCTTC. It yields the protein CASKSYNEQFF.

This clonotype has only a few counts. This rearrangement joins TRBV3-2 to TRBJ1-1. TRBV3-2 is shown as a pseudogene. CDR3 length: 16 amino acids. DNA for the CDR3: TGTGCCAGCAGCCACCAAGTGGAACTAGTGAACACTGAAGCTTTCTTT. Protein product: CASSHQVELVNTEAFF.

This clonotype came up a few times. This chain joins TRBV4-1 and TRBJ2-7, with D possibly being TRBD1 (6 bases). The germline V gene has CDR1 MGHRA and CDR2 YSYEKL. The germline V and J ends were trimmed by 4 bases and 1 base, with 14 bases remaining between them. This CDR3 region has 15 residues. DNA of the CDR3: TGCGCCAGCAGCCTGGGGGCCTCGAAGTCCTACGAGCAGTACTTC. Translating gives CASSLGASKSYEQYF.

This clonotype was seen more than once but under ten times. The CDR3 here is CASSVRDRGRRGYTF. The CDR3 DNA reads as TGTGCCAGCAGTGTCCGAGACAGGGGAAGGAGGGGCTACACCTTC. The J gene is TRBJ1-2, the V gene TRBV6-5; TRBD1 aligns across 8 bases. The CDR3 extends over 15 amino acids. Germline CDR1 MNHEY, CDR2 SVGAGI. The junction had 13 bases not matched to a gene; V was cut back by 5 bases and J by 8 bases.

The chain has TRBV7-3 and TRBJ2-1; the match to TRBD2 covers 9 bases. Germline loops: CDR1 SGHTA, CDR2 FQGTGA. Germline trimming cut 5 bases from V and 6 bases from J; bases unmatched to any gene: 8. The CDR3 totals 15 residues. The CDR3 DNA reads TGTGCCAGCAGCCCATATAGCGGGAGCAGCAATGAGCAGTTCTTC. Residues: CASSPYSGSSNEQFF. Complete variable domain (other parts from reference TRBV7-3 and TRBJ2-1): GAGVSQTPSNKVTEKGKYVELRCDPISGHTALYWYRQSLGQGPEFLIYFQGTGAADDSGLPNDRFFAVRPEGSVSTLKIQRTERGDSAVYLCASSPYSGSSNEQFFGPGTRLTVL.

This clonotype was picked up many times. The rearrangement links TRBV20-1 to TRBJ2-2, with 8 bases fitting TRBD2. This CDR3 region has 14 residues. Per germline, CDR1 DFQATT and CDR2 SNEGSKA (reference sequence). V lost 5 bases and J lost 1; bases outside the gene matches: 3. The CDR3 sequence: CSALAGGNTGELFF. In DNA, the CDR3 is TGCAGTGCTTTGGCGGGGGGGAACACCGGGGAGCTGTTTTTT.

This clonotype was found many times. The chain combines TRBV12-3 or TRBV12-4 with TRBJ1-2; no reliable D call. CDR3 size: 12 residues. Trimming cost V 0 bases and J 7 bases, with 6 bases left between them. The DNA for the CDR3 is TGTGCCAGCAGTTTAGCTGGGTCTGGCTACACCTTC. Its protein is CASSLAGSGYTF.

This clonotype has a handful of counts. The genes are TRBV6-1 and TRBJ2-5, with a weak D call TRBD2 (5 bases). V was clipped by 4 bases and J by 5 bases, with 8 bases between them. Germline CDR1 and CDR2: MNHNS and SASEGT. The CDR3 has 12 residues. Here the CDR3 reads CASSGEGETQYF. CDR3 DNA: TGTGCCAGCAGTGGAGAGGGTGAGACCCAGTACTTC.

V gene TRBV29-1 combines with J gene TRBJ1-3, with no clear D. V was pared by 7 bases and J by 0 bases, with 7 bases between. From germline, CDR1 is SQVTM and CDR2 ANQGSEA. The CDR3 spans 12 residues. The DNA of the CDR3 is TGCAGCGCCACCTCCTCTGGAAACACCATATATTTT. This encodes CSATSSGNTIYF. The complete variable domain, with remaining parts taken from reference TRBV29-1 and TRBJ1-3, reads SAVISQKPSRDICQRGTSLTIQCQVDSQVTMMFWYRQQPGQSLTLIATANQGSEATYESGFVIDKFPISRPNLTFSTLTVSNMSPEDSSIYLCSATSSGNTIYFGEGSWLTVV.

Only a few counts were recorded for this clonotype. The chain is built from TRBV5-1 and TRBJ1-2; tentative D call: TRBD1 (5 bases). From germline, CDR1 is SGHRS and CDR2 YFSETQ. V lost 2 bases to trimming and J lost 0 bases, with 11 bases between them. The length of the CDR3 is 15 residues. The CDR3 DNA is TGCGCCAGCAGCTTAGGGGCCGCGGCTAACTATGGCTACACCTTC. This sequence encodes CASSLGAAANYGYTF.

This chain uses TRBV9 with TRBJ2-3; D may be TRBD2 (5 bases). Deletions cut 0 bases from V and 1 base from J, with 9 bases between. Germline V CDR1 and CDR2: SGDLS, YYNGEE. The CDR3 sequence is 15 residues long. In DNA, the CDR3 is TGTGCCAGCAGCGTAGCCGAGGGCCGCACAGATACGCAGTATTTT. This translates into CASSVAEGRTDTQYF.

The V gene is TRBV4-1, the J gene TRBJ1-1, with a possible D match to TRBD1 (5 bases). CDR3 length: 15 residues. Germline-derived CDR1 and CDR2 are MGHRA and YSYEKL. V lost 3 bases and J 4 bases, leaving 15 bases between the germline ends. The CDR3 sequence: CASSQGWGGSTEAFF. DNA for the CDR3: TGCGCCAGCAGCCAGGGCTGGGGGGGGTCCACTGAAGCTTTCTTT.

This clonotype was seen just once. The CDR3 bases are TGTGCCAGCAGCGTAGCCCATTCGGAAGATACGCAGTATTTT. It encodes CASSVAHSEDTQYF. The rearrangement links TRBV9 to TRBJ2-3; D is unresolved. CDR1 SGDLS and CDR2 YYNGEE come from the germline V gene. V lost 0 bases to trimming and J lost 5 bases, with 10 bases between them. CDR3 length: 14 residues.

In its sample, this clonotype was seen once. The chain employs TRBV12-3 or TRBV12-4 and TRBJ1-2, with TRBD1 identical over 7 bases. The trim removed 6 bases at V and 3 bases at J, leaving 7 bases unmatched. This CDR3 has 14 residues. The chain's CDR3 is CASRQGGADYGYTF. CDR3 coding DNA: TGTGCCAGCAGGCAGGGGGGGGCGGACTATGGCTACACCTTC.

The chain recombines TRBV5-6 with TRBJ1-1, with 9 bases fitting TRBD1. J gave up 5 bases and V 5 bases, and 10 bases lay outside the gene matches. Germline lookup yields CDR1 SGHDT and CDR2 YYEEEE. This CDR3 region has 15 residues. DNA of the CDR3: TGTGCCAGCAGTTCCCGGGACAGGGTTAAAACTGAAGCTTTCTTT. This translates into CASSSRDRVKTEAFF.

This clonotype turned up a few times. The chain uses TRBV5-6 and TRBJ2-3; 7 bases fit TRBD2. CDR3 length equals 16 residues. The germline V gene encodes CDR1 SGHDT and CDR2 YYEEEE. V lost 0 bases to trimming and J lost 0 bases; unmatched junction nucleotides: 4. CDR3 sequence: CASSLDGGSSTDTQYF. CDR3 in DNA: TGTGCCAGCAGCTTGGACGGGGGGTCTAGCACAGATACGCAGTATTTT.

This clonotype was counted ten times or more. This chain links TRBV7-6 with TRBJ2-1, with D tentatively TRBD1 (6 bases). The V gene's germline CDR1 is SGHVS and CDR2 FNYEAQ. The CDR3 is 16 residues long. V lost 4 bases and J lost 7, with 20 bases in between. The CDR3 region has the DNA TGTGCCAGCAGCTCCCCAGGGGTCCACCCTAGAAATGAGCAGTTCTTC. Translation: CASSSPGVHPRNEQFF. Together with reference TRBV7-6 and TRBJ2-1, the CDR3 gives the full variable domain: GAGVSQSPRYKVTKRGQDVALRCDPISGHVSLYWYRQALGQGPEFLTYFNYEAQQDKSGLPNDRFSAERPEGSISTLTIQRTEQRDSAMYRCASSSPGVHPRNEQFFGPGTRLTVL.

This clonotype was seen many times. The gene calls are TRBV9 and TRBJ2-5; 7 bases are a match to TRBD1. This CDR3 region has 14 residues. CDR1 SGDLS and CDR2 YYNGEE come from the germline V gene. The trim removed 0 bases at V and 3 bases at J, leaving 2 bases unmatched. The CDR3 DNA is TGTGCCAGCAGCGTAGACAGGGGTGAAGAGACCCAGTACTTC. Its translation: CASSVDRGEETQYF.

V gene TRBV29-1 combines with J gene TRBJ1-2, with D tentatively TRBD1 (6 bases). V was trimmed by 6 bases and J by 5 bases, leaving 19 bases between them. Germline V gene sequence: CDR1 SQVTM, CDR2 ANQGSEA. The CDR3 loop spans 14 amino acids. The CDR3 nucleotides are TGCAGCGTCGACCTCAGGGGATCGGGTTATGGCTACACCTTC. Amino acids: CSVDLRGSGYGYTF.

This clonotype was seen repeatedly, ten times or more. The CDR3: CASSLGDTDSPLHF. CDR3 in DNA: TGCGCCAGCAGCTTGGGGGACACGGATTCACCCCTCCACTTT. The rearrangement uses TRBV5-1 and TRBJ1-6, with D tentatively TRBD1 (6 bases). Germline assignment: CDR1 SGHRS and CDR2 YFSETQ. This CDR3 is built from 14 residues. Trimming removed 0 bases from V and 8 bases from J, with 9 bases in between.